The clone carrying this TCR beta chain was recorded a few times. Its antigen is not identified. TCRdb passed the reads through MiXCR, listing each CDR3 protein once. The sample gives approximately 34,000 distinct CDR3 sequences, approximately 52% of which show up once; about nine tenths is in the top ten. These data come from a study of T cell repertoires in cytomegalovirus infection. Per germline, CDR1 DFQATT and CDR2 SNEGSKA (reference sequence). The CDR3 length is 14 residues. Trimming left V 6 bases short and J 9 bases short, with 21 bases between. V and J are TRBV20-1 and TRBJ1-5; the D is unclear. The source material was CD8+ T cells from cultured PBMCs, sampled from culture after CMV antigen stimulation. The sequence derives from a human donor in good health (CMV status not recorded). Some clones in this sample may be carry-over from other donors' samples. CDR3 DNA: TGCAGTGCAAACGACCGGGAATACTTTCCGCCCCAGCATTTT. Translating gives CSANDREYFPPQHF.